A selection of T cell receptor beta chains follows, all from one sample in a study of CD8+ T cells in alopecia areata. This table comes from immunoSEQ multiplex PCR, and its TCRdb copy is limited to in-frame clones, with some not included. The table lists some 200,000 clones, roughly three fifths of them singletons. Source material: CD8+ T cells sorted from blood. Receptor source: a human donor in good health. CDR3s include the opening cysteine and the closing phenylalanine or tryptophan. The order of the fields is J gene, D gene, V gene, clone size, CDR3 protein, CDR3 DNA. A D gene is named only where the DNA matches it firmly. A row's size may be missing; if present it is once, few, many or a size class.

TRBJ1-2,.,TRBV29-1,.,CSVGSYGYTF,TGCAGCGTAGGCTCCTATGGCTACACCTTC
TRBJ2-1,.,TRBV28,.,CASSLLAIGSYNEQFF,TGTGCCAGCAGTCTCTTAGCGATTGGGTCCTACAATGAGCAGTTCTTC
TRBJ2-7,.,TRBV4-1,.,CASSQDPGAIYEQYF,TGCGCCAGCAGCCAAGACCCGGGGGCGATCTACGAGCAGTACTTC
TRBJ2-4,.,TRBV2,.,CASSSDTYLAKNIQYF,TGTGCCAGCAGCTCTGACACATACCTAGCCAAAAACATTCAGTACTTC
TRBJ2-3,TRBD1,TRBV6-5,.,CASSETGDSTDTQYF,TGTGCCAGCAGCGAAACAGGGGACAGCACAGATACGCAGTATTTT
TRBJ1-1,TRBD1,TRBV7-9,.,CASSPTGGSEKAFF,TGTGCCAGCAGCCCGACAGGGGGCTCAGAAAAAGCTTTCTTT
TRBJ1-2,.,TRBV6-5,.,CASSYSGRGGYGYTF,TGTGCCAGCAGTTACTCGGGCAGGGGAGGCTATGGCTACACCTTC
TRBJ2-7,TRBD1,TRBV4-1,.,CASSQERQGYEQYF,TGCGCCAGCAGCCAGGAAAGACAGGGCTACGAGCAGTACTTC
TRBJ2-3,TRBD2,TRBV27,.,CASSLTSIAGAPPDTQYF,TGTGCCAGCAGTTTGACCAGCATAGCGGGGGCCCCCCCGGATACGCAGTATTTT
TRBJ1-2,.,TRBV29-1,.,CSVDPRANYGYTF,TGCAGCGTTGACCCCAGGGCTAACTATGGCTACACCTTC
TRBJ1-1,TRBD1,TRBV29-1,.,CSVVTPDRGAEAFF,TGCAGCGTTGTAACCCCCGACAGGGGCGCTGAAGCTTTCTTT
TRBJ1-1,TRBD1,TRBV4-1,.,CASSPRGITEAFF,TGCGCCAGCAGCCCCAGGGGGATCACTGAAGCTTTCTTT
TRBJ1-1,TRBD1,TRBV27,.,CASSLLGSGTGGRTEAFF,TGTGCCAGCAGTTTATTAGGTTCCGGGACAGGGGGCCGCACTGAAGCTTTCTTT
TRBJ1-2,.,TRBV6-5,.,CASNKGGAKSYGYTF,TGTGCCAGCAACAAGGGGGGGGCGAAGAGCTATGGCTACACCTTC
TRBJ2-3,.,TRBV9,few,CASSPGAPGDTQYF,TGTGCCAGCAGCCCGGGGGCTCCAGGCGATACGCAGTATTTT
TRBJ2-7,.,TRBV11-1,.,CASSWGVAYEQYF,TGTGCCAGCAGCTGGGGAGTAGCCTACGAGCAGTACTTC
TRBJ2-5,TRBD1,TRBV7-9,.,CASSTSDREETQYF,TGTGCCAGCAGCACCTCGGACAGGGAAGAGACCCAGTACTTC
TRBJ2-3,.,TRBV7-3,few,CASSLNGGTDTQYF,TGTGCCAGCAGCTTAAATGGGGGCACAGATACGCAGTATTTT
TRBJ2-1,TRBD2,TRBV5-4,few,CASSPTSGGRNEQFF,TGTGCCAGCAGCCCGACTAGCGGGGGGCGGAATGAGCAGTTCTTC
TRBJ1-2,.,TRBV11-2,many,CASSLRAADYGYTF,TGTGCCAGCAGCTTAAGGGCAGCCGACTATGGCTACACCTTC
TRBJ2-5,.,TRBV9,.,CASSSSSDQETQYF,TGTGCCAGCAGCTCCTCTAGCGACCAAGAGACCCAGTACTTC
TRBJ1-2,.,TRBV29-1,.,CSVETGYADGYTF,TGCAGCGTTGAAACAGGGTACGCGGATGGCTACACCTTC
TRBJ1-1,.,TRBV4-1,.,CASSQGKIEAFF,TGCGCCAGCAGCCAGGGAAAAATTGAAGCTTTCTTT
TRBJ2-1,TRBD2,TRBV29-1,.,CSVKERGVVNEQFF,TGCAGCGTTAAGGAGCGGGGGGTCGTCAATGAGCAGTTCTTC
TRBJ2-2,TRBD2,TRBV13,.,CASSPGLVGNTGELFF,TGTGCCAGCAGCCCTGGACTAGTGGGGAACACCGGGGAGCTGTTTTTT
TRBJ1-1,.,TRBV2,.,CASSDRGTEAFF,TGTGCCAGCAGTGATCGGGGCACTGAAGCTTTCTTT
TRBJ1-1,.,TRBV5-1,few,CASSLVGENTEAFF,TGCGCCAGCAGCCTCGTGGGGGAGAACACTGAAGCTTTCTTT
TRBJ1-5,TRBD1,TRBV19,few,CASSMFNRGGSNQPQHF,TGTGCCAGTAGTATGTTTAACAGGGGAGGTAGCAATCAGCCCCAGCATTTT
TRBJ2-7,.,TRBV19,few,CATQFGQGGSYEQYF,TGTGCCACCCAATTTGGGCAGGGTGGCTCCTACGAGCAGTACTTC
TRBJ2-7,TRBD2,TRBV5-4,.,CASSFLADQYEQYF,TGTGCCAGCAGCTTCCTAGCGGACCAATACGAGCAGTACTTC
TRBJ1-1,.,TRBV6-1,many,CASSPGTYGKTEAFF,TGTGCCAGCAGTCCGGGGACTTATGGAAAAACTGAAGCTTTCTTT
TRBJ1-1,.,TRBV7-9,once,CASSPGQNTEAFF,TGTGCCAGCAGCCCGGGACAGAACACTGAAGCTTTCTTT
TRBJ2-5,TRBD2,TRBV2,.,CASSEGTSGGQETQYF,TGTGCCAGCAGCGAAGGGACTAGCGGGGGCCAAGAGACCCAGTACTTC
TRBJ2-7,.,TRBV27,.,CASAGPSYEQYF,TGTGCCAGCGCCGGCCCGTCCTACGAGCAGTACTTC
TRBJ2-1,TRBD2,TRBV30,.,CAWSASGASYNEQFF,TGTGCCTGGAGTGCCAGCGGGGCCTCCTACAATGAGCAGTTCTTC
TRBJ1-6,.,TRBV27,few,CASSLGGDSPLHF,TGTGCCAGCAGTTTAGGGGGGGATTCACCCCTCCACTTT
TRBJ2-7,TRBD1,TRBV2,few,CASRAGTGDSYEQYF,TGTGCCAGCAGGGCCGGGACAGGCGACTCCTACGAGCAGTACTTC
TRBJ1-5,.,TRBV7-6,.,CASSPSGSPQHF,TGTGCCAGCAGCCCTAGCGGATCGCCCCAGCATTTT
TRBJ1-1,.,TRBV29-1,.,CSVPTGNTEAFF,TGCAGCGTCCCGACAGGGAACACTGAAGCTTTCTTT
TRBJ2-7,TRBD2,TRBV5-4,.,CASSHGTSGTYEQYF,TGTGCCAGCAGCCACGGGACTAGCGGGACCTACGAGCAGTACTTC
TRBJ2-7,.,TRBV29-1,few,CSVEDSMRSHEQYF,TGCAGCGTTGAGGACTCCATGAGGTCCCACGAGCAGTACTTC
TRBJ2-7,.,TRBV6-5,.,CASSYSGSDYEQYF,TGTGCCAGCAGTTACTCGGGGTCTGACTACGAGCAGTACTTC
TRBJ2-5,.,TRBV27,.,CASSFAETQYF,TGTGCCAGCAGTTTTGCGGAGACCCAGTACTTC
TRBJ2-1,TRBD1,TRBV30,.,CACHGQATINEQFF,TGTGCCTGCCACGGACAGGCTACTATCAATGAGCAGTTCTTC
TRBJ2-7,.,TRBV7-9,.,CASVSGSSSYEQYF,TGTGCCAGCGTAAGTGGTTCAAGCTCCTACGAGCAGTACTTC
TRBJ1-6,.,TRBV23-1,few,CASSSGHYNSPLHF,TGCGCCAGCAGTTCGGGACACTACAATTCACCCCTCCACTTT
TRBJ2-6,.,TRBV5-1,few,CASSLAGEANVLTF,TGCGCCAGCAGCTTGGCGGGGGAGGCCAACGTCCTGACTTTC
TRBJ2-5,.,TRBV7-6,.,CASSLAFGGRTQYF,TGTGCCAGCAGCTTAGCGTTCGGCGGACGAACCCAGTACTTC
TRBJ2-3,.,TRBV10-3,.,CAIDEGETTDTQYF,TGTGCCATCGACGAAGGGGAGACCACGGATACGCAGTATTTT
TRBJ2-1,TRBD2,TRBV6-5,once,CASSYGGYNEQFF,TGTGCCAGCAGCTACGGGGGGTACAATGAGCAGTTCTTC